The present T cell receptor beta chain was sequenced within a study of identical twins. This clonotype was observed at least ten times. Its target is not known. Each CDR3 protein is one row after TCRdb ran MiXCR on the 5' RACE reads. Among some 250,000 distinct CDR3 sequences listed, 6.5% to 8% were seen once. J lost 6 bases, V lost 4 bases, and 10 bases had no gene match. Germline V gene data show CDR1 as MRHNA and CDR2 as SNTAGT. The CDR3 has 15 residues. Study-wide results and limits: The authors drew conclusions from cross-sectional statistical analysis rather than following the same donors. Zero-insertion findings could be partly confounded by invariant cells (MAIT and iNKT cells).

The sample was also reused in another study, on T cells expressing NK-cell markers. That investigation notes: Where a handful of donors were concerned, these clonotypes also led the CD3+CD56-NKG2C+ fraction.

The chain recombines TRBV6-4 with TRBJ2-7; 9 bases map to TRBD1. This clonotype was sampled from a young woman in good health. Sequenced input: CD8+ T cells sorted from blood. CDR3 sequence: CASSAERTGAREQYF. In DNA, the CDR3 is TGTGCCAGCAGTGCCGAGAGGACAGGGGCCCGCGAGCAGTACTTC.